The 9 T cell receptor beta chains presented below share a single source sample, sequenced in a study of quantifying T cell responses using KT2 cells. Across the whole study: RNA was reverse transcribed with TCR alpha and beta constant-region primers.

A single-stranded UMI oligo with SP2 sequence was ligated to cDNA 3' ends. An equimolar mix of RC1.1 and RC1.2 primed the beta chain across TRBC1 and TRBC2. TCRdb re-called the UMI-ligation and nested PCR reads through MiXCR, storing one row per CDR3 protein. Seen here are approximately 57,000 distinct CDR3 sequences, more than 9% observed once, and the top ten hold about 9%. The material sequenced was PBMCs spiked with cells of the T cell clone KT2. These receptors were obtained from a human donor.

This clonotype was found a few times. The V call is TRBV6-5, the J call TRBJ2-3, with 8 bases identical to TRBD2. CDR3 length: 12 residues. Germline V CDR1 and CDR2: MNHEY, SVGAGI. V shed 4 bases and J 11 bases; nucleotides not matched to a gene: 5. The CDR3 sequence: CASSSSGGRQYF. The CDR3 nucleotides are TGTGCCAGCAGTTCCAGCGGGGGAAGGCAGTATTTT.

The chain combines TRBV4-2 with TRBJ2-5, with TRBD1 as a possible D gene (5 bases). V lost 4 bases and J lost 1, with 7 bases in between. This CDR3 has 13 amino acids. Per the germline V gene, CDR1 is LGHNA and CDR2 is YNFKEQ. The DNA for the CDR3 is TGTGCCAGCAGCCGACAGTTCCAAGAGACCCAGTACTTC. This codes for CASSRQFQETQYF.

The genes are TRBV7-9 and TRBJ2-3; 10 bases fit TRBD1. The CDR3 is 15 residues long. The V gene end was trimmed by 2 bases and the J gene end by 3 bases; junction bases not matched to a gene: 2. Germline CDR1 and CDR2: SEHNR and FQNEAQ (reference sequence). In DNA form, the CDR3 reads TGTGCCAGCAGCTTAAGGACAGGGGGGACAGATACGCAGTATTTT. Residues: CASSLRTGGTDTQYF.

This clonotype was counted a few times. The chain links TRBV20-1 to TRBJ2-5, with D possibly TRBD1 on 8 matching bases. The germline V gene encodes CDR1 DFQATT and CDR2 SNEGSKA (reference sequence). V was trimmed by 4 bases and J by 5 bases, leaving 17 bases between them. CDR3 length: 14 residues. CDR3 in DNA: TGCAGTGCTAAACAGGGGGACGGGGGGGAGACCCAGTACTTC. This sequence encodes CSAKQGDGGETQYF.

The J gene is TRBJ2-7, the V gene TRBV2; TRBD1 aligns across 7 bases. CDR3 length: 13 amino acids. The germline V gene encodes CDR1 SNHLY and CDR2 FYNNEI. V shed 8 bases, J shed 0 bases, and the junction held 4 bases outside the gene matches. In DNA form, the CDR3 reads TGTGCCAGCGGACAGGAACGCTCCTACGAGCAGTACTTC. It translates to CASGQERSYEQYF.

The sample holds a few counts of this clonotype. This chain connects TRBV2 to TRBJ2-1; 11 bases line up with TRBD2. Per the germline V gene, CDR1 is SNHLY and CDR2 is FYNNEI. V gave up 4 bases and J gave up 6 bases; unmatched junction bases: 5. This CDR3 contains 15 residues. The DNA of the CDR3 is TGTGCCAGCAGTGCACTAGCGGGGGCGATCAATGAGCAGTTCTTC. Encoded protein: CASSALAGAINEQFF.

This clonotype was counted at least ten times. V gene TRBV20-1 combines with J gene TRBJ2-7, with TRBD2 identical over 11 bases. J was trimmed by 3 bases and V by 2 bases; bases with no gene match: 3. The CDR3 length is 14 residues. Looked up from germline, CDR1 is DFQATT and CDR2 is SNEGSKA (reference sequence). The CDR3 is CSARPGLAVYEQYF. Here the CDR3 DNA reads TGCAGTGCTAGACCGGGACTAGCGGTCTACGAGCAGTACTTC.

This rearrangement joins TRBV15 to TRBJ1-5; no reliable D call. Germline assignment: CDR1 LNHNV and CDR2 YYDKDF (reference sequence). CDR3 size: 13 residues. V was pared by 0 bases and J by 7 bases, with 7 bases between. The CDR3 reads CATSRDSKQPQHF. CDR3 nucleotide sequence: TGTGCCACCAGCAGAGATTCCAAGCAGCCCCAGCATTTT.

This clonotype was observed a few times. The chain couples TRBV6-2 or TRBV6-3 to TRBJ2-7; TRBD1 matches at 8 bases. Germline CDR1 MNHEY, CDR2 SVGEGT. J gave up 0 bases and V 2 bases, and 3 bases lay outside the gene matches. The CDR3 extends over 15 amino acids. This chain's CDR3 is CASSYDRGRSYEQYF. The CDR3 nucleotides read TGTGCCAGCAGTTACGACAGGGGCCGCTCCTACGAGCAGTACTTC.